This TCR beta chain was captured by sequencing in a study of OX40 agonist ivuxolimab in advanced cancers. About the study: Patients were given ivuxolimab, an antibody that agonizes OX40 (CD134). Across the patients, intravenous ivuxolimab was delivered every 2 weeks at 0.01 to 10 mg/kg. Study-wide findings and caveats: What antigens the expanded peripheral T cells recognized was never established. Blood T cells, both CD4+ and CD8+, expanded clonally by week 6 at 0.1 to 3.0 mg/kg.

The protocol was immunoSEQ multiplex PCR, while the TCRdb copy is restricted to in-frame clones and leaves out a portion. The sample shows approximately 77,000 clones, around 85% of them seen only once. As for this clone: The antigen is undetermined.

Trimming shortened V by 4 bases and J by 4 bases, and 12 bases separated the two germline ends. The CDR3 runs 14 residues. Germline lookup yields CDR1 SGHNT and CDR2 YYREEE (reference sequence). The V gene is TRBV5-4, the J gene TRBJ2-1; either TRBD1 or TRBD2 may fit D (6 bases each). Sequenced material: CD4+ or CD8+ T cells sorted from blood, taken in a trial of the OX40 agonist ivuxolimab. The origin of this receptor is an adult with an advanced solid tumor such as melanoma, head and neck, liver or kidney cancer. DNA for the CDR3: TGTGCCAGCAGCAGGGGGGTCGATTACAATGAGCAGTTCTTC. This codes for CASSRGVDYNEQFF.